A selection of T cell receptor beta chains follows, all from one sample in a study of T cells in Graves' hyperthyroidism and ophthalmopathy. TCRdb reanalysed the multiplex PCR reads using MiXCR and keeps one entry per CDR3 protein. The table lists 600,000 or so distinct CDR3 sequences, roughly 15% of them singletons, with approximately 12% in the top ten. Sequenced material: blood. These TCRs come from a woman in her fifties or sixties with Graves' ophthalmopathy. Both conserved end residues are part of each CDR3. Fields, in order: V gene, clone size, D gene, J gene, CDR3 protein, CDR3 DNA. The D gene is left open where the match is weak. The size entry is marked missing in some rows and otherwise reads once, few, many or a size class.

>TRBV6-2/TRBV6-3|NA|NA|TRBJ1-1
CASSYGTAATEAFF
TGTGCCAGCAGTTACGGGACCGCTGCCACTGAAGCTTTCTTT
>TRBV2|many|NA|TRBJ2-3
CASSEGLAADTQYF
TGTGCCAGCAGTGAAGGACTGGCGGCAGATACGCAGTATTTT
>TRBV12-3/TRBV12-4|NA|NA|TRBJ2-6
CASSLRGIGANVLTF
TGTGCCAGCAGTTTAAGAGGGATTGGGGCCAACGTCCTGACTTTC
>TRBV12-3/TRBV12-4|many|NA|TRBJ1-1
CASSLLGGNTEAFF
TGTGCCAGCAGTTTATTGGGGGGTAACACTGAAGCTTTCTTT
>TRBV29-1|many|NA|TRBJ1-1
CSGGETMNTEAFF
TGCAGCGGAGGAGAAACGATGAACACTGAAGCTTTCTTT
>TRBV11-1|NA|TRBD2|TRBJ2-3
CASSRVIAGAGTDTQYF
TGTGCCAGCAGCCGAGTAATAGCGGGAGCAGGCACAGATACGCAGTATTTT
>TRBV6-2/TRBV6-3|NA|NA|TRBJ1-2
CASSYHPTTGDYGHTF
TGTGCCAGCAGTTACCACCCGACGACAGGAGACTATGGCCACACCTTC
>TRBV7-9|NA|TRBD2|TRBJ2-7
CASSWTSRTYEQYF
TGTGCCAGCAGCTGGACTAGCCGAACCTACGAGCAGTACTTC
>TRBV14|many|TRBD1|TRBJ1-2
CASSQVPVTGGLDGYTF
TGTGCCAGCAGCCAAGTTCCCGTGACAGGGGGCTTGGATGGCTACACCTTC
>TRBV18|many|NA|TRBJ1-4
CASSNRSSLPIEKLFF
TGTGCCAGCTCGAACAGGTCTTCTCTCCCCATAGAGAAACTGTTTTTT
>TRBV19|many|NA|TRBJ1-5
CASRPSRDHGNQPQHF
TGTGCCAGTCGTCCTTCTAGGGACCACGGGAATCAGCCCCAGCATTTT
>TRBV10-3|few|TRBD2|TRBJ2-1
CATSGREDGEQFF
TGTGCCACTAGCGGGAGGGAGGACGGTGAGCAGTTCTTC
>TRBV27|many|NA|TRBJ2-7
CASSLSMGHRAYEQYF
TGTGCCAGCAGTTTATCGATGGGCCACAGAGCCTACGAGCAGTACTTC
>TRBV7-2|many|TRBD2|TRBJ2-3
CASSAGTSGARSTDTQYF
TGTGCCAGCAGCGCCGGGACTAGCGGAGCCCGTAGCACAGATACGCAGTATTTT
>TRBV28|many|NA|TRBJ2-1
CASSFLFANEQFF
TGTGCCAGCAGTTTTTTGTTTGCGAATGAGCAGTTCTTC
>TRBV20-1|many|NA|TRBJ1-4
CSARSGATNEKLFF
TGCAGTGCTAGATCGGGTGCAACTAATGAAAAACTGTTTTTT
>TRBV3-1|NA|NA|TRBJ2-1
CASSQDVVREREQFF
TGTGCCAGCAGCCAAGATGTGGTGCGGGAAAGGGAGCAGTTCTTC
>TRBV4-2|NA|TRBD2|TRBJ2-5
CASSQGTSGIQYF
TGTGCCAGCAGCCAAGGGACTAGCGGAATTCAGTACTTC
>TRBV7-2|many|TRBD2|TRBJ2-7
CASSMGLAGLYEQYF
TGTGCCAGCAGCATGGGACTAGCGGGATTGTACGAGCAGTACTTC
>TRBV14|many|NA|TRBJ2-7
CASSQAAYEQYF
TGTGCCAGCAGCCAAGCCGCTTACGAGCAGTACTTC
>TRBV28|few|NA|TRBJ1-3
CASSSLRQGLISGNTIYF
TGTGCCAGCAGTTCCCTAAGGCAGGGCCTAATCTCTGGAAACACCATATATTTT
>TRBV6-4|NA|TRBD1|TRBJ1-3
CASSDPEGGSVGSNTIYF
TGTGCCAGCAGTGACCCCGAAGGGGGCTCGGTAGGGAGTAACACCATATATTTT
>TRBV7-9|many|NA|TRBJ1-1
CASSFRQGNEAFF
TGTGCCAGCAGCTTCAGGCAGGGTAACGAAGCTTTCTTT
>TRBV6-9|NA|NA|TRBJ1-2
CASSYFVGNYGYTF
TGTGCCAGCAGTTACTTCGTGGGTAACTATGGCTACACCTTC
>TRBV20-1|many|NA|TRBJ2-3
CSAEAIADTQYF
TGCAGTGCTGAAGCGATAGCAGATACGCAGTATTTT
>TRBV25-1|NA|TRBD1|TRBJ1-4
CASKGQGIGEKLFF
TGTGCCAGCAAAGGACAGGGTATAGGTGAAAAACTGTTTTTT
>TRBV9|few|NA|TRBJ2-1
CASSVWTGTNNEQFF
TGTGCCAGCAGCGTTTGGACAGGGACTAACAATGAGCAGTTCTTC
>TRBV7-6|few|NA|TRBJ2-3
CASSLYMPEVLGRTDTQYF
TGTGCCAGCAGCTTATATATGCCCGAGGTTTTAGGCCGCACAGATACGCAGTATTTT
>TRBV9|NA|NA|TRBJ1-1
CAGSAGLWVTEAFF
TGTGCCGGCAGCGCGGGCCTATGGGTAACTGAAGCTTTCTTT
>TRBV6-2/TRBV6-3|many|NA|TRBJ1-5
CASSYTFRDIAHSNQPQHF
TGTGCCAGCAGTTACACGTTCCGGGACATAGCCCATAGCAATCAGCCCCAGCATTTT
>TRBV2|many|NA|TRBJ1-3
CASRGPGNTIYF
TGTGCCAGCAGGGGCCCAGGAAACACCATATATTTT
>TRBV9|NA|NA|TRBJ2-1
CASSVGILGEQFF
TGTGCCAGCAGCGTAGGGATTTTAGGTGAGCAGTTCTTC
>TRBV4-2|NA|TRBD2|TRBJ2-1
CASNQDGLAGGEQFF
TGTGCCAGCAACCAAGACGGACTAGCGGGAGGTGAGCAGTTCTTC
>TRBV6-6|NA|TRBD2|TRBJ2-1
CASSYGSGLAGAVQFF
TGTGCCAGCAGTTACGGGTCGGGACTAGCGGGAGCTGTGCAGTTCTTC
>TRBV2|few|TRBD1|TRBJ1-1
CASRLLETGTLNTEAFF
TGTGCCAGCAGACTTCTTGAGACAGGGACTTTGAACACTGAAGCTTTCTTT
>TRBV19|few|NA|TRBJ1-3
CASRDRIAGNTIYF
TGTGCCAGTAGAGACAGGATAGCCGGAAACACCATATATTTT
>TRBV24-1|few|TRBD2|TRBJ2-1
CATSDPAGGPGNEQFF
TGTGCCACCAGTGACCCAGCGGGAGGGCCGGGAAATGAGCAGTTCTTC
>TRBV24-1|few|NA|TRBJ2-5
CATSDSLWGSLQETQYF
TGTGCCACCAGTGATTCCCTCTGGGGCAGCCTCCAAGAGACCCAGTACTTC
>TRBV7-2|many|TRBD2|TRBJ2-3
CASTSQAGVDDTQYF
TGTGCCAGCACCTCCCAAGCGGGAGTTGACGATACGCAGTATTTT
>TRBV12-3/TRBV12-4|many|NA|TRBJ1-3
CASSFAASGNTIYF
TGTGCCAGCAGTTTTGCAGCCTCTGGAAACACCATATATTTT
>TRBV2|many|TRBD2|TRBJ2-1
CASSEAAGVYNEQFF
TGTGCCAGCAGTGAAGCAGCGGGAGTGTACAATGAGCAGTTCTTC
>TRBV6-2/TRBV6-3|many|NA|TRBJ1-1
CASTTPRGGTEAFF
TGTGCCAGCACCACCCCCAGGGGAGGCACTGAAGCTTTCTTT
>TRBV27|NA|TRBD1|TRBJ2-7
CASSFRQGYVEQYF
TGTGCCAGCAGTTTTAGACAGGGTTACGTGGAGCAGTACTTC
>TRBV3-1|many|TRBD1|TRBJ2-7
CASSPGTGLSYEQYF
TGTGCCAGCAGCCCCGGGACAGGCCTTTCCTACGAGCAGTACTTC
>TRBV15|few|NA|TRBJ2-1
CATSKPGTYNEQFF
TGTGCCACCAGCAAACCCGGGACCTACAATGAGCAGTTCTTC
>TRBV7-2|few|NA|TRBJ1-1
CASSLLRGRLLNTEAFF
TGTGCCAGCAGCTTATTGCGGGGCCGACTGTTGAACACTGAAGCTTTCTTT
>TRBV7-6|many|TRBD2|TRBJ2-7
CASSLALTSGRIYEQYF
TGTGCCAGCAGCTTAGCGCTAACTAGCGGGAGGATCTACGAGCAGTACTTC
>TRBV11-2|many|TRBD2|TRBJ2-1
CASSIIAGDKSEQFF
TGTGCCAGCAGCATCATAGCGGGAGATAAAAGTGAGCAGTTCTTC
>TRBV6-5|many|TRBD1|TRBJ1-2
CASSYEGGAVSGYTF
TGTGCCAGCAGTTACGAAGGGGGCGCAGTCTCTGGCTACACCTTC
>TRBV5-1|few|TRBD2|TRBJ2-1
CASSRNNGRGINEQFF
TGCGCCAGCAGTCGAAATAACGGGAGGGGGATCAATGAGCAGTTCTTC
>TRBV2|many|TRBD1|TRBJ1-1
CASSEQTGDTEAFF
TGTGCCAGCAGTGAACAGACAGGGGACACTGAAGCTTTCTTT
>TRBV9|many|NA|TRBJ2-1
CASSVGSYNEQFF
TGTGCCAGCTCGGTCGGATCCTACAATGAGCAGTTCTTC
>TRBV4-1|NA|TRBD2|TRBJ2-7
CASSLVAGEYEQYF
TGCGCCAGCAGCCTCGTAGCGGGAGAATACGAGCAGTACTTC
>TRBV7-2|NA|TRBD1|TRBJ2-3
CASSLFGTVADTQYF
TGTGCCAGCAGCTTATTCGGGACAGTGGCAGATACGCAGTATTTT
>TRBV28|few|TRBD1|TRBJ2-7
CASSFQGQGAYEQYF
TGTGCCAGCAGTTTTCAAGGACAGGGGGCCTACGAGCAGTACTTC
>TRBV5-1|many|TRBD2|TRBJ2-7
CASSLAVPGGWQYF
TGCGCCAGCAGCTTGGCCGTGCCGGGAGGTTGGCAGTACTTC
>TRBV3-1|many|NA|TRBJ2-7
CASSHSDSYEQYF
TGTGCCAGCAGCCACTCGGACTCCTACGAGCAGTACTTC